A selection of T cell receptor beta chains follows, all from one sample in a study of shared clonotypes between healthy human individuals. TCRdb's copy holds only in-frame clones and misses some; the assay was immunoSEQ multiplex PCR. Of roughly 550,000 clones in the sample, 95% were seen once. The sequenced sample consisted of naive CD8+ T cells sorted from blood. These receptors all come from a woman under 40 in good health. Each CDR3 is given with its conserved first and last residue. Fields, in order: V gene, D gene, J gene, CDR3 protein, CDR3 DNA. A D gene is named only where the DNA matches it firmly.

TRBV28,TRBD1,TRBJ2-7,CASSFITGGSSYEQYF,TGTGCCAGCAGTTTCATAACAGGGGGCAGCTCCTACGAGCAGTACTTC
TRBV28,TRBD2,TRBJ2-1,CASSLAVGLAGASEQFF,TGTGCCAGCAGTTTGGCGGTGGGTCTAGCGGGAGCGAGTGAGCAGTTCTTC
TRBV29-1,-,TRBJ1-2,CSVERSGNYGYTF,TGCAGCGTTGAGCGGTCAGGGAACTATGGCTACACCTTC
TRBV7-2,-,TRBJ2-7,CASSSVSSYEQYF,TGTGCCAGCAGCTCAGTCAGCTCCTACGAGCAGTACTTC
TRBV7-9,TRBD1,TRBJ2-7,CASSSDRALDEQYF,TGTGCCAGCAGCTCGGACAGGGCGCTCGACGAGCAGTACTTC
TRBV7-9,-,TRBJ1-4,CASRNEGREEKLFF,TGTGCCAGCAGGAATGAGGGGCGGGAGGAAAAACTGTTTTTT
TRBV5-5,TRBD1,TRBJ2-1,CASSLAGTGYNEQFF,TGTGCCAGCAGCTTGGCGGGGACAGGGTACAATGAGCAGTTCTTC
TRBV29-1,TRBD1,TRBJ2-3,CSVVGTDSTDTQYF,TGCAGCGTTGTTGGGACAGACAGCACAGATACGCAGTATTTT
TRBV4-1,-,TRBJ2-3,CASSQVVGVADTQYF,TGCGCCAGCAGCCAAGTCGTAGGGGTGGCAGATACGCAGTATTTT
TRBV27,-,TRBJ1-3,CASTLGGPSSGNTIYF,TGTGCCAGCACCCTGGGGGGGCCCAGCTCTGGAAACACCATATATTTT
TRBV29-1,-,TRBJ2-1,CSAEAQFF,TGCAGCGCGGAAGCGCAGTTCTTC
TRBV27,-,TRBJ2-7,CASSFSQVSGEQYF,TGTGCCAGCAGTTTCTCACAGGTCTCAGGCGAGCAGTACTTC
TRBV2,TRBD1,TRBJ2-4,CASSTLWDSVAKNIQYF,TGTGCCAGCAGTACCCTCTGGGACAGTGTAGCCAAAAACATTCAGTACTTC
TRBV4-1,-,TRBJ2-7,CASSYSGVSDEQYF,TGCGCCAGCAGCTACTCAGGGGTATCGGATGAGCAGTACTTC
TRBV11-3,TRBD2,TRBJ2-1,CASSPGLAGPYNEQFF,TGTGCCAGCAGCCCCGGACTAGCGGGCCCTTACAATGAGCAGTTCTTC
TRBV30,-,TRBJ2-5,CAWSVGGETQYF,TGTGCCTGGAGTGTGGGGGGAGAGACCCAGTACTTC
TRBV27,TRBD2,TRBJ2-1,CASSIAGSYNEQFF,TGTGCCAGCAGCATAGCGGGCTCCTACAATGAGCAGTTCTTC
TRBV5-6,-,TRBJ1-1,CASSLPGAGTEAFF,TGTGCCAGCAGCTTGCCGGGCGCGGGCACTGAAGCTTTCTTT
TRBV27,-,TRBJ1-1,CASALGTQGNTEAFF,TGTGCCAGCGCCCTGGGGACGCAGGGCAACACTGAAGCTTTCTTT
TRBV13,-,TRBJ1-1,CASSSGSTEAFF,TGTGCCAGCAGCTCGGGGAGCACTGAAGCTTTCTTT
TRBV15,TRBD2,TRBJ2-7,CATSPQGLAGGVVSEQYF,TGTGCCACCAGCCCCCAGGGACTAGCGGGAGGGGTGGTCAGCGAGCAGTACTTC
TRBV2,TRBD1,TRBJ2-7,CASSGQGAYEQYF,TGTGCCAGCAGTGGCCAGGGGGCTTACGAGCAGTACTTC
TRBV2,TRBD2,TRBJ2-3,CASSELAGALADTQYF,TGTGCCAGCAGTGAACTAGCGGGAGCGTTAGCAGATACGCAGTATTTT
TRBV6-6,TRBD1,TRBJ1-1,CASSFHTGAPAFF,TGTGCCAGCAGCTTTCATACAGGGGCCCCAGCTTTCTTT
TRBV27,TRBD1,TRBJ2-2,CASTTGTGGSGELFF,TGTGCCAGTACAACCGGGACAGGGGGCTCCGGGGAGCTGTTTTTT
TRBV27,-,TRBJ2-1,CASSLLPEIYEQFF,TGTGCCAGCAGTTTATTACCCGAGATCTATGAGCAGTTCTTC
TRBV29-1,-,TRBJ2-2,CSVEVGANTGELFF,TGCAGCGTTGAAGTGGGGGCGAACACCGGGGAGCTGTTTTTT
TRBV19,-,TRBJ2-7,CASSIQQGYEQYF,TGTGCCAGTAGTATACAACAGGGCTACGAGCAGTACTTC